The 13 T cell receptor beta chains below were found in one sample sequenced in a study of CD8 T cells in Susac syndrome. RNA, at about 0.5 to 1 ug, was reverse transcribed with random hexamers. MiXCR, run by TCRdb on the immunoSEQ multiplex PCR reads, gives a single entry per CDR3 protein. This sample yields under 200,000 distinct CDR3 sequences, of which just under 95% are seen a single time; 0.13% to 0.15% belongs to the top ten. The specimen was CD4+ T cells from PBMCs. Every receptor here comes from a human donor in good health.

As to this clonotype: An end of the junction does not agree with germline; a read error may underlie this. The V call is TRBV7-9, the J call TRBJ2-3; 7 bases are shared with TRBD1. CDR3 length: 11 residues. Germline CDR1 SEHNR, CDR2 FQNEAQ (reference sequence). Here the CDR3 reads CASSSRGPVHF. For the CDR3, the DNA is TGTGCCAGCAGCTCGAGGGGGCCCGTCCATTTT.

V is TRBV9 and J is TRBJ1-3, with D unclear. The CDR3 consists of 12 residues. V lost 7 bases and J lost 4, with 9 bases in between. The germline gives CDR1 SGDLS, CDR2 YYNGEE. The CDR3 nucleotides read TGTGCCAGCGGCCATGAGGGAAACACCATATATTTT. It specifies CASGHEGNTIYF.

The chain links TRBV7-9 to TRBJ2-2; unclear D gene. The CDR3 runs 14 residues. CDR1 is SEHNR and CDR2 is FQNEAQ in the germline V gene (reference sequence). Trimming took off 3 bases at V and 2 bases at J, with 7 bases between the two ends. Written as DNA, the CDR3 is TGTGCCAGCAGCTTCGCATCTAACACCGGGGAGCTGTTTTTT. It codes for CASSFASNTGELFF.

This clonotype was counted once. CDR3: CASSLHQETQYF. CDR3 DNA: TGTGCCAGCAGCTTGCACCAAGAGACCCAGTACTTC. The chain employs TRBV7-2 and TRBJ2-5; D call uncertain. Between the trimmed V and J ends, which lost 3 bases and 0 bases, there was a span of 2 bases. The V gene's germline CDR1 is SGHTA and CDR2 FQGNSA. The CDR3 has 12 residues.

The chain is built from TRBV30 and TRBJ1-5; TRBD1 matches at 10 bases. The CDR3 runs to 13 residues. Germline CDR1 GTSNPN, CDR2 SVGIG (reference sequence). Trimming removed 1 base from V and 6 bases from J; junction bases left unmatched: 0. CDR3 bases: TGTGCCTGGAGTGGGGACAGGGGTCAGCCCCAGCATTTT. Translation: CAWSGDRGQPQHF.

CDR3 bases: TGTGCCAGCACTACCGGGAGTTACGAGCAGTACTTC. Encoded protein: CASTTGSYEQYF. The rearrangement joins TRBV3-1 to TRBJ2-7, with a tentative D call TRBD2 (6 bases). This CDR3 has 12 residues. The germline V and J ends were trimmed by 7 bases and 4 bases, with 11 bases remaining between them. Germline V CDR1 and CDR2: LGHDT, YNNKEL (reference sequence).

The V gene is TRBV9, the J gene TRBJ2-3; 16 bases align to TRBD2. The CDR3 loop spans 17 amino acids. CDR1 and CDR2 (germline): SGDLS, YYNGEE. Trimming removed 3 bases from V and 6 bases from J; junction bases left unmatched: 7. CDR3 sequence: CASSAGTSGGAADTQYF. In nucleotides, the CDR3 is TGTGCCAGCAGCGCCGGGACTAGCGGGGGGGCAGCCGATACGCAGTATTTT. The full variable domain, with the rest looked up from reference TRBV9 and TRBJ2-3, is DSGVTQTPKHLITATGQRVTLRCSPRSGDLSVYWYQQSLDQGLQFLIQYYNGEERAKGNILERFSAQQFPDLHSELNLSSLELGDSALYFCASSAGTSGGAADTQYFGPGTRLTVL.

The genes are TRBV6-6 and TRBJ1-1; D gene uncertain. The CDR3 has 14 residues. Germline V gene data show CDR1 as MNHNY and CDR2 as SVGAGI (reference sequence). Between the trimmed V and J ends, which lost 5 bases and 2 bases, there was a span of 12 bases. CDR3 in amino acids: CASSPRSFNTEAFF. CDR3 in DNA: TGTGCCAGCAGTCCACGAAGTTTCAACACTGAAGCTTTCTTT.

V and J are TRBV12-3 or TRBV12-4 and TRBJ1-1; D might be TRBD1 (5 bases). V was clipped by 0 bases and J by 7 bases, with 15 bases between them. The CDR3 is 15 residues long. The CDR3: CASSLAGQGLREAFF. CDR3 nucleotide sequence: TGTGCCAGCAGTTTAGCGGGGCAGGGCCTTCGTGAAGCTTTCTTT.

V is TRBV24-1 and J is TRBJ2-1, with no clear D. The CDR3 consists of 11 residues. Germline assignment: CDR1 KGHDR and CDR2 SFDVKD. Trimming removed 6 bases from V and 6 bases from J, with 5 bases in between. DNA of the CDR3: TGTGCCACCAGTACTGTCAATGAGCAGTTCTTC. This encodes CATSTVNEQFF.

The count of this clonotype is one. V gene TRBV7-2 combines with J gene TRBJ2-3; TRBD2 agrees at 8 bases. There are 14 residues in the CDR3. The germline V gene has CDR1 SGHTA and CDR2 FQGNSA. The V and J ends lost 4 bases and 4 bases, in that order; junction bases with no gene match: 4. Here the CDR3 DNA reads TGTGCCAGCAGCTCGGGACTAGTCCCAGATACGCAGTATTTT. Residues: CASSSGLVPDTQYF.

The DNA for the CDR3 is TGTGCCAGCAGCCGTGACCCTAATGAGCAGTTCTTC. Amino acids: CASSRDPNEQFF. The genes are TRBV11-3 and TRBJ2-1; no definite D call. V gave up 5 bases and J gave up 7 bases, with 9 bases separating them. Germline CDR1 and CDR2: SGHNT and YENEEA. The CDR3 runs to 12 residues.

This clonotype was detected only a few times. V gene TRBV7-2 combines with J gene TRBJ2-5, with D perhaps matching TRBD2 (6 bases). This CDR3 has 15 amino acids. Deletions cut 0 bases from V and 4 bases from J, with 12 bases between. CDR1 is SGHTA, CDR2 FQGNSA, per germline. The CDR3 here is CASSLAGGGRETQYF. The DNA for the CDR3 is TGTGCCAGCAGCTTAGCCGGGGGTGGAAGAGAGACCCAGTACTTC.